The 27 T cell receptor beta chains below were found in one sample sequenced in a study of prognosis after radiotherapy for stage I lung cancer. Starting from genomic DNA, TCR beta CDR3 was amplified through two-round multiplex PCR. Primers targeting each individual TRBV and TRBJ gene were applied in first-round PCR. TCRdb reanalysed the multiplex PCR reads using MiXCR and keeps one entry per CDR3 protein. The table lists around 19,000 distinct CDR3 sequences, roughly 47% of them singletons. This sample comprised PBMCs, obtained before or after stereotactic body radiation therapy (not recorded which). These receptor sequences come from a donor aged 50 or older with non-small cell lung cancer.

V gene TRBV15 combines with J gene TRBJ1-3; TRBD1 agrees at 8 bases. This CDR3 contains 17 residues. Unmatched junction bases numbered 7, after V lost 0 bases and J lost 3 bases. Germline CDR1 LNHNV, CDR2 YYDKDF (reference sequence). Written as DNA, the CDR3 is TGTGCCACCAGCAGAGATAACAGGGGGGGATTTGGAAACACCATATATTTT. It is translated as CATSRDNRGGFGNTIYF.

This chain links TRBV27 with TRBJ1-6; TRBD1 might be the D (5 bases). V shed 5 bases and J shed 0 bases, with 14 bases lying between them. The length of the CDR3 is 17 residues. Germline CDR1 MNHEY, CDR2 SMNVEV (reference sequence). CDR3 residues: CASSVKPGGSYNSPLHF. The CDR3 nucleotides read TGTGCCAGCAGTGTCAAGCCCGGGGGCTCCTATAATTCACCCCTCCACTTT.

Within the sample, this clonotype is medium-sized. The chain couples TRBV12-3 or TRBV12-4 to TRBJ2-7; D uncertain. This CDR3 comprises 13 residues. V was clipped by 5 bases and J by 3 bases, with 11 bases between them. The DNA of the CDR3 is TGTGCCAGCAGTCATGGACGGTACTACGAGCAGTACTTC. Its translation: CASSHGRYYEQYF.

This clonotype was seen repeatedly, ten times or more. The V gene is TRBV10-3, the J gene TRBJ2-1, with D perhaps matching TRBD1 (7 bases). The CDR3 covers 14 residues. Trimming pared 8 bases from V and 4 bases from J, leaving 15 bases between. Germline V lookup: CDR1 ENHRY, CDR2 SYGVKD. The CDR3: CAIQRRGQYNEQFF. The CDR3 DNA reads as TGTGCCATCCAACGGAGGGGGCAATACAATGAGCAGTTCTTC.

This clonotype showed up many times. The chain uses TRBV20-1 and TRBJ2-3; D is unclear. Per germline, CDR1 DFQATT and CDR2 SNEGSKA (reference sequence). Trimming left V 4 bases short and J 4 bases short, with 3 bases between. This CDR3 is 10 amino acids long. CDR3 bases: TGCAGTGCTATGGCAGATACGCAGTATTTT. Amino acids: CSAMADTQYF.

The chain recombines TRBV7-9 with TRBJ2-1, with TRBD2 matching 9 bases. The V gene end was trimmed by 2 bases and the J gene end by 0 bases; junction bases not matched to a gene: 5. There are 17 residues in the CDR3. Germline V gives CDR1 SEHNR, CDR2 FQNEAQ (reference sequence). CDR3 in amino acids: CASSLPAGGVSYNEQFF. For the CDR3, the DNA is TGTGCCAGCAGCTTACCGGCGGGAGGGGTCTCCTACAATGAGCAGTTCTTC.

The rearrangement links TRBV5-1 to TRBJ2-7; D may correspond to TRBD1 or TRBD2 (6 bases each). The V end lost 3 bases, the J end lost 5 bases, and 12 bases lay between the germline ends. The CDR3 contains 13 residues. Germline CDR1 is SGHRS and CDR2 is YFSETQ. CDR3 loop: CASSSVGGHEQYF. The CDR3 region has the DNA TGCGCCAGCAGCTCCGTGGGGGGCCACGAGCAGTACTTC. Variable domain in full (rest from reference TRBV5-1 and TRBJ2-7): KAGVTQTPRYLIKTRGQQVTLSCSPISGHRSVSWYQQTPGQGLQFLFEYFSETQRNKGNFPGRFSGRQFSNSRSEMNVSTLELGDSALYLCASSSVGGHEQYFGPGTRLTVT.

V gene TRBV28 combines with J gene TRBJ1-5; D gene ambiguous. Germline values: CDR1 MDHEN, CDR2 SYDVKM. This CDR3 spans 11 amino acids. V was pared by 7 bases and J by 4 bases, with 5 bases between. This CDR3 reads CASTSNQPQHF. In DNA form, the CDR3 reads TGTGCCAGCACCTCTAATCAGCCCCAGCATTTT.

This clonotype was counted ten times or more. The CDR3 DNA reads TGTGCCAGCAGTTACTCGAGGCAGGGTTACATTCAGTACTTC. Its protein is CASSYSRQGYIQYF. The V and J genes are TRBV6-2 or TRBV6-3 and TRBJ2-4, with a tentative D call TRBD1 (5 bases). Trimming pared 0 bases from V and 8 bases from J, leaving 11 bases between. This CDR3 region has 14 residues. Germline V CDR1 and CDR2: MNHEY, SVGEGT.

This clonotype was counted a single time. The rearrangement joins TRBV3-1 to TRBJ1-5; D remains unclear. Trimming left V 0 bases short and J 7 bases short, with 7 bases between. Germline V gene sequence: CDR1 LGHDT, CDR2 YNNKEL (reference sequence). This CDR3 contains 13 residues. The DNA of the CDR3 is TGTGCCAGCAGCCAAGACGTAGGACAGCCCCAGCATTTT. Its translation is CASSQDVGQPQHF.

This clonotype was picked up many times. This sequence joins TRBV11-2 and TRBJ2-1; D is unclear. The CDR3 extends over 15 amino acids. Trimming removed 3 bases from V and 0 bases from J, with 9 bases in between. CDR1 SGHAT and CDR2 FQNNGV come from the germline V gene. Here the CDR3 DNA reads TGTGCCAGCAGCTTTTCCCGAAGCTCCTACAATGAGCAGTTCTTC. Translation gives CASSFSRSSYNEQFF.

The chain is built from TRBV6-1 and TRBJ2-7; 8 bases fit TRBD2. The CDR3 spans 16 residues. J gave up 1 base and V 6 bases, and 11 bases lay outside the gene matches. Germline CDR1 reads MNHNS; CDR2 reads SASEGT. CDR3 sequence reads: CASREPGGGVSYEQYF. The CDR3 region has the DNA TGTGCCAGCAGAGAACCCGGGGGGGGAGTGTCCTACGAGCAGTACTTC.

This clonotype was seen at least ten times. V is TRBV12-3 or TRBV12-4 and J is TRBJ2-5; D could derive from TRBD1 or TRBD2 (5 bases each). The CDR3 covers 12 residues. V was shortened by 8 bases and J by 2 bases, with 9 bases between the two germline ends. This chain's CDR3 is CASGGRQETQYF. In nucleotides, the CDR3 is TGTGCCAGCGGGGGACGGCAAGAGACCCAGTACTTC.

To note about this clonotype: It may be a read error: a sequence one base away is much more abundant. V gene TRBV11-2 combines with J gene TRBJ2-5; TRBD1 matches at 7 bases. There are 14 residues in the CDR3. CDR1 is SGHAT, CDR2 FQNNGV, per germline. V shed 6 bases, J shed 4 bases, and the junction held 8 bases outside the gene matches. The CDR3: CASRPEGGRETQYF. The CDR3 nucleotides are TGTGCCAGCAGGCCCGAAGGGGGCAGAGAGACCCAGTACTTC.

V usage is TRBV7-2 and J usage is TRBJ1-3; no definite D call. The CDR3 loop spans 13 amino acids. The germline gives CDR1 SGHTA, CDR2 FQGNSA. The ends were cut back, 5 bases at V and 0 bases at J, with 5 bases in the middle. The CDR3 region is CASSPFSGNTIYF. The CDR3 bases are TGTGCCAGCAGCCCTTTCTCTGGAAACACCATATATTTT. Together with reference TRBV7-2 and TRBJ1-3, the CDR3 gives the full variable domain: GAGVSQSPSNKVTEKGKDVELRCDPISGHTALYWYRQSLGQGLEFLIYFQGNSAPDKSGLPSDRFSAERTGGSVSTLTIQRTQQEDSAVYLCASSPFSGNTIYFGEGSWLTVV.

The chain links TRBV30 to TRBJ2-1; TRBD2 matches 8 bases. The CDR3 runs 15 residues. Germline values: CDR1 GTSNPN, CDR2 SVGIG (reference sequence). The CDR3 spells CVSRKTSGDYNEQFF. CDR3 nucleotide sequence: TGTGTCTCCCGAAAAACTAGCGGAGACTACAATGAGCAGTTCTTC.

This clonotype was counted ten times or more. The rearrangement uses TRBV5-1 and TRBJ1-1; the D gene is possibly TRBD1 (5 bases). CDR1 is SGHRS, CDR2 YFSETQ, per germline. The CDR3 runs to 13 residues. V lost 1 base to trimming and J lost 1 base, with 5 bases between them. Here the CDR3 reads CASSLTGNTEAFF. The CDR3 DNA reads as TGCGCCAGCAGCTTGACAGGGAACACTGAAGCTTTCTTT.

V is TRBV27 and J is TRBJ2-1; perhaps D is TRBD1 or TRBD2 (5 bases each). Germline loops: CDR1 MNHEY, CDR2 SMNVEV (reference sequence). V lost 6 bases and J 0 bases, leaving 21 bases between the germline ends. The CDR3 sequence is 18 residues long. DNA of the CDR3: TGTGCCAGCAGGCGGCTAGCTTGGGACCCTTTCTCCTACAATGAGCAGTTCTTC. The encoded protein is CASRRLAWDPFSYNEQFF.

Turning to this clonotype: The limits of the CDR3 on the DNA are not certain, so only TCRdb's listed CDR3 is given. The chain employs TRBV28 and TRBJ1-2. Germline CDR1 and CDR2: MDHEN and SYDVKM. Termini included, the CDR3 measures 19 amino acids. The CDR3 loop reads CASMVGIGYEQYFGPGYTF.

Notes on this clonotype: A far larger clone lies a single base away; this is likely a read error. The chain is built from TRBV30 and TRBJ2-7; D is ambiguous. Trimming stripped 0 bases from V and 7 bases from J, with 13 bases between. The CDR3 totals 13 residues. Germline V lookup: CDR1 GTSNPN, CDR2 SVGIG (reference sequence). The CDR3 loop is CAWSVYAVGEQYF. The CDR3 DNA reads TGTGCCTGGAGTGTATACGCTGTGGGTGAGCAGTACTTC.

The genes are TRBV24-1 and TRBJ2-1; D gene uncertain. This CDR3 is 12 amino acids long. Trimming cost V 4 bases and J 10 bases, with 10 bases left between them. Per germline, CDR1 KGHDR and CDR2 SFDVKD. The CDR3 sequence is CATSEESYEQFF. In DNA form, the CDR3 reads TGTGCCACCAGTGAAGAATCATACGAGCAGTTCTTC.

This clonotype was recorded at least ten times. This sequence joins TRBV24-1 and TRBJ1-1, with 9 bases that match TRBD1. The CDR3 is 19 residues long. CDR1 is KGHDR, CDR2 SFDVKD, per germline. V trimming: 0 bases; J trimming: 1 base; junction bases outside the gene matches: 11. The CDR3 sequence is CATSDLGTGTGRKNTEAFF. The CDR3 nucleotides are TGTGCCACCAGTGATTTGGGAACCGGGACAGGGAGGAAGAACACTGAAGCTTTCTTT.

At least ten counts were recorded for this clonotype. J is TRBJ1-2 and V is TRBV20-1; possibly TRBD1 for D (6 bases). CDR3 length equals 15 residues. The germline CDR1 and CDR2 sequences are DFQATT and SNEGSKA (reference sequence). V was clipped by 6 bases and J by 3 bases, with 20 bases between them. Written as DNA, the CDR3 is TGCAGTGCGGCAGATAGTAATTCAGGGGACTATGGCTACACCTTC. It encodes CSAADSNSGDYGYTF.

Comments on this clonotype: One end of the junction is discordant with germline, which a read error may explain. The gene calls are TRBV6-4 and TRBJ1-2; D gene unclear. This CDR3 is 15 amino acids long. The germline CDR1 and CDR2 sequences are MRHNA and SNTAGT. CDR3 in amino acids: CASSYSFQSYYGYTF. In DNA, the CDR3 is TGTGCCAGCAGTTACTCGTTCCAGAGTTACTATGGCTACACCTTC.

Concerning this clonotype: This sequence is one base from a far larger clone and is likely a read error. V gene TRBV6-2 or TRBV6-3 combines with J gene TRBJ2-2, with D tentatively TRBD1 (6 bases). This CDR3 is built from 15 residues. The germline gives CDR1 MNHEY, CDR2 SVGEGT. With 10 bases removed from V and 4 bases from J, the gap between germline ends came to 19 bases. In DNA form, the CDR3 reads TGTGCCACCCAACGGGACACCGCTAGCACCGGGGAGCTGTTTTTT. Amino acids: CATQRDTASTGELFF.

Regarding this clonotype: Given a much more abundant clone one base away, this may be a read error. The chain has TRBV6-1 and TRBJ2-3; 13 nucleotides line up with TRBD2. The V segment lost 4 bases and the J segment 2 bases; nucleotides outside the gene matches: 12. The CDR3 loop spans 19 amino acids. Germline-derived CDR1 and CDR2 are MNHNS and SASEGT. DNA for the CDR3: TGTGCCAGCAGTGCCTTTCAGGGACTAGCGGGGCTTGACACAGATACGCAGTATTTT. This translates into CASSAFQGLAGLDTDTQYF.

The V and J genes are TRBV7-9 and TRBJ2-7; 9 nucleotides agree with TRBD1. The CDR3 is 15 amino acids. With 1 base clipped from V and 7 bases from J, the junction kept 8 bases outside the gene matches. CDR1 and CDR2 (germline): SEHNR, FQNEAQ (reference sequence). DNA of the CDR3: TGTGCCAGCAGCTTAGTCGGGACAGGGATAGAAGAGCAGTACTTC. Protein: CASSLVGTGIEEQYF. Full variable domain (outside the CDR3, taken from reference TRBV7-9 and TRBJ2-7): DTGVSQNPRHKITKRGQNVTFRCDPISEHNRLYWYRQTLGQGPEFLTYFQNEAQLEKSRLLSDRFSAERPKGSFSTLEIQRTEQGDSAMYLCASSLVGTGIEEQYFGPGTRLTVT.